This T cell receptor beta chain is drawn from a study of tissue T cells after allogeneic stem cell transplantation. The time point was: mouse harvest day 7 after allogeneic transplant. Mouse grafts combined 10^7 T-cell-depleted bone marrow cells with 10^6 splenic CD5+ T cells. Mice had MHC-mismatched B6 into BALB/c GVHD, sampled day 7 or 14. Findings and caveats of the study: Only a limited share of tissue TCRs appeared in blood or spleen. Which tissue TCRs were alloreactive or antigen-specific was not determined. Some clones might be persisting host cells.

Of note for this clone: Its antigen is as yet unknown. Each gene name is a mouse one. The read halts 1 residue ahead of the CDR3 end, with the missing end drawn from the germline J gene.

The protocol was immunoSEQ multiplex PCR, while the TCRdb copy is restricted to in-frame clones and leaves out a portion. The sample consists of over 5,500 clones, about 50% of them appearing once. Germline CDR1 and CDR2: SGHND and FRSKSL. Trimming at V came to 5 bases and at J to 4 bases, leaving 4 bases not matched to a gene. CDR3 length equals 14 residues. The sequence came from a female BALB/c mouse given C57BL/6 T cells with graft-versus-host disease after an allogeneic hematopoietic cell transplant. This chain joins TRBV15 and TRBJ2-7; 11 positions match TRBD2. Sequenced material: gut tissue. The DNA read from the CDR3 is TGTGCCAGCAGTCCCGACTGGGGGGGATATGAACAGTAC. It codes for CASSPDWGGYEQY. The whole CDR3 sequence reads CASSPDWGGYEQYF.